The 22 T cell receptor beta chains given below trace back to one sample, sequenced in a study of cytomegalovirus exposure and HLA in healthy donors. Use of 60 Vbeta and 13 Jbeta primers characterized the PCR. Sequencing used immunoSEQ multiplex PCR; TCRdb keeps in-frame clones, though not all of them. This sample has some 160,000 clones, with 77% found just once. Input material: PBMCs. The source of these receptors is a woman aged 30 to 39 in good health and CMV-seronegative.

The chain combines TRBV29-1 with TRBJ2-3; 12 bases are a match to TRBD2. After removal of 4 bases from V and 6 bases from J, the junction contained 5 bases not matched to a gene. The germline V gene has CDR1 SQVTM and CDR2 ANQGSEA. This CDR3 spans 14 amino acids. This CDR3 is CSVGGGTSGDTQYF. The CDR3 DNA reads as TGCAGCGTTGGTGGGGGGACTAGCGGGGATACGCAGTATTTT.

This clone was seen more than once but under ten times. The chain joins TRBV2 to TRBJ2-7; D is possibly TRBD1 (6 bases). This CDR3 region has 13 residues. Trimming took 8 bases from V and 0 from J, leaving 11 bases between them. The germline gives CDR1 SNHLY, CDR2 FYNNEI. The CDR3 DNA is TGTGCCAGCTCGAGGGACATCTCCTACGAGCAGTACTTC. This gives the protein CASSRDISYEQYF. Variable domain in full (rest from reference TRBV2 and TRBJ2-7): EPEVTQTPSHQVTQMGQEVILRCVPISNHLYFYWYRQILGQKVEFLVSFYNNEISEKSEIFDDQFSVERPDGSNFTLKIRSTKLEDSAMYFCASSRDISYEQYFGPGTRLTVT.

CDR3 region: CASRRGLAGGHEQFF. The CDR3 DNA is TGTGCCAGCAGGAGGGGACTAGCGGGAGGGCATGAGCAGTTCTTC. V usage is TRBV28 and J usage is TRBJ2-1; 16 bases agree with TRBD2. CDR3 size: 15 residues. Looked up from germline, CDR1 is MDHEN and CDR2 is SYDVKM. The J segment lost 8 bases and the V segment lost 6 bases, leaving 4 bases of the junction unmatched.

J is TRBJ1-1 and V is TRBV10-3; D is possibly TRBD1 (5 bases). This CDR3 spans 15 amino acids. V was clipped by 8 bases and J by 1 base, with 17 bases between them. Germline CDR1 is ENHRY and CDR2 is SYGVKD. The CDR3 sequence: CAISQAGYPNTEAFF. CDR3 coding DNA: TGTGCCATCTCCCAAGCAGGGTACCCGAACACTGAAGCTTTCTTT.

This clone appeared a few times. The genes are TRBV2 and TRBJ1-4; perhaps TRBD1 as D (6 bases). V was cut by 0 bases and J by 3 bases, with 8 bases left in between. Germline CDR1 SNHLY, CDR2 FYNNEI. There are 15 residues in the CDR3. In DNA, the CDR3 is TGTGCCAGCAGTGAAGCCCCAGGGGCTAATGAAAAACTGTTTTTT. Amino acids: CASSEAPGANEKLFF. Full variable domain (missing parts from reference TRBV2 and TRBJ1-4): EPEVTQTPSHQVTQMGQEVILRCVPISNHLYFYWYRQILGQKVEFLVSFYNNEISEKSEIFDDQFSVERPDGSNFTLKIRSTKLEDSAMYFCASSEAPGANEKLFFGSGTQLSVL.

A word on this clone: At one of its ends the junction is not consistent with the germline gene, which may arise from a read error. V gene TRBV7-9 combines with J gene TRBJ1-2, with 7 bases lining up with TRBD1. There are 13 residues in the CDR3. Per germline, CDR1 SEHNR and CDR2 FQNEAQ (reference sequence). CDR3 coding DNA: TGTTCCAGCAGCCATCGACAGGGAGCTGGCTACACCTTC. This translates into CSSSHRQGAGYTF.

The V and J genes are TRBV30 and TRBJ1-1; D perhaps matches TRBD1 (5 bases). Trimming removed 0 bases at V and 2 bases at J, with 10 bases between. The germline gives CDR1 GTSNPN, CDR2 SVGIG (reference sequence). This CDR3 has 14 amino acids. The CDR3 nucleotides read TGTGCCTGGAGTGTATCGGGGGTTAACACTGAAGCTTTCTTT. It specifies CAWSVSGVNTEAFF.

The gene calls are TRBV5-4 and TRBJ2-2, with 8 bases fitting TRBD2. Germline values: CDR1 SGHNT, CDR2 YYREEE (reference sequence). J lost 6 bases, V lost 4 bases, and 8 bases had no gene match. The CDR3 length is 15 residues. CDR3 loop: CASSPGGTSPGELFF. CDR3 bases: TGTGCCAGCAGCCCTGGCGGGACTAGTCCCGGGGAGCTGTTTTTT.

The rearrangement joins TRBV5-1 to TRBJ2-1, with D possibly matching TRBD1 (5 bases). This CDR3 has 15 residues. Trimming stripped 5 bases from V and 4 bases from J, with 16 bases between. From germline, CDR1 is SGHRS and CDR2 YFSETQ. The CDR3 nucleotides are TGCGCCAGCAGTCGTCAGGGATCCTCTTACAATGAGCAGTTCTTC. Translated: CASSRQGSSYNEQFF.

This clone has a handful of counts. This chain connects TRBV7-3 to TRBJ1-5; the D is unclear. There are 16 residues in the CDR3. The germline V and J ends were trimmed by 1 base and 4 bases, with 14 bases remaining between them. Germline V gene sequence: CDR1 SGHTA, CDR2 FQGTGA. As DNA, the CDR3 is TGTGCCAGCAGCTTAAAATGTCACGGAGGGAATCAGCCCCAGCATTTT. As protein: CASSLKCHGGNQPQHF.

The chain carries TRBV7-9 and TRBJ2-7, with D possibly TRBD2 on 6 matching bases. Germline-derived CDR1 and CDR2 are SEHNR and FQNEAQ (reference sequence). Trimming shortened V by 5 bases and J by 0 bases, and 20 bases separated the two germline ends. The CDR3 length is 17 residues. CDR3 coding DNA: TGTGCCAGCAGCCCTGCGGGACTTAGCGGTTCCTCCTACGAGCAGTACTTC. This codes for CASSPAGLSGSSYEQYF.

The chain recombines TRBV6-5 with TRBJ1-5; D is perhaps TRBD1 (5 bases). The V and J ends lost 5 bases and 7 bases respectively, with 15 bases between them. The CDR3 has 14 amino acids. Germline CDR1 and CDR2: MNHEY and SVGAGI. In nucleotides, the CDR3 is TGTGCCAGCAGTCTTCGGGGCGCGGGGCAGCCCCAGCATTTT. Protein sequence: CASSLRGAGQPQHF.

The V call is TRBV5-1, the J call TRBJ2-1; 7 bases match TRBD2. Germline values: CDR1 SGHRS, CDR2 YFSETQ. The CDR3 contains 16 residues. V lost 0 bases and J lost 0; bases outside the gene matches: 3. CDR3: CASSLGGGSSYNEQFF. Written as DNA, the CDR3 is TGCGCCAGCAGCTTGGGGGGCGGGAGCTCCTACAATGAGCAGTTCTTC.

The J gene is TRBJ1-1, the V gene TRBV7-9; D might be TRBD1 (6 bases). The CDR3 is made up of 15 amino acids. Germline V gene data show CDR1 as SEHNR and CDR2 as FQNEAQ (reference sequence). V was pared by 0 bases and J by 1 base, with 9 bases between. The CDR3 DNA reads TGTGCCAGCAGCTTAGCCCTACAGGGGAACACTGAAGCTTTCTTT. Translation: CASSLALQGNTEAFF.

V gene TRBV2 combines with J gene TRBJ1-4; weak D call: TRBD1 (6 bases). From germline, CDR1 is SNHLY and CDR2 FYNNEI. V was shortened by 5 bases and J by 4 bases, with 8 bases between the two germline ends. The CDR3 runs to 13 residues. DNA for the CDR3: TGTGCCAGCAGTCCAGGGGTTAATGAAAAACTGTTTTTT. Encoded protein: CASSPGVNEKLFF.

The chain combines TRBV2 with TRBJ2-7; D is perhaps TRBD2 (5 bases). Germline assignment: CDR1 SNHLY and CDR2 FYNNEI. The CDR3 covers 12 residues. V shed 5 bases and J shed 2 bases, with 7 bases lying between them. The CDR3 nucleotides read TGTGCCAGCAGTAAGGAGGCCTACGAGCAGTACTTC. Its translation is CASSKEAYEQYF. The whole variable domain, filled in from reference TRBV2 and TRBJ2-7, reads EPEVTQTPSHQVTQMGQEVILRCVPISNHLYFYWYRQILGQKVEFLVSFYNNEISEKSEIFDDQFSVERPDGSNFTLKIRSTKLEDSAMYFCASSKEAYEQYFGPGTRLTVT.

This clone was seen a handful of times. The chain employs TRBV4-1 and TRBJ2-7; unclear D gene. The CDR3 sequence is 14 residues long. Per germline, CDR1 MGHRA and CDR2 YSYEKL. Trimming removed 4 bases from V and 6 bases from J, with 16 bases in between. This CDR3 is CASSPILRNGEQYF. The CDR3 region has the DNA TGCGCCAGCAGCCCGATATTAAGAAACGGCGAGCAGTACTTC.

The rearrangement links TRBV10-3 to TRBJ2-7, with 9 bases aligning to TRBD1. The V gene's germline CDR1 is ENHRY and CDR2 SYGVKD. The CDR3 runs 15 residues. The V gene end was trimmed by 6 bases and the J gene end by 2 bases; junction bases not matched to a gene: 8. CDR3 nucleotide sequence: TGTGCCATCAGCCCGGGACAGGGACCTCCCTACGAGCAGTACTTC. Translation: CAISPGQGPPYEQYF.

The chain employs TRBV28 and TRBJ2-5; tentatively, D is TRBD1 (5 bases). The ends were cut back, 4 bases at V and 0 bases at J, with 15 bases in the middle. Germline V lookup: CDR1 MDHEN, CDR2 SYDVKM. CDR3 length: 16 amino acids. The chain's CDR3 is CASSSPDKTYQETQYF. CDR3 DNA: TGTGCCAGCAGTTCCCCGGACAAGACCTACCAAGAGACCCAGTACTTC.

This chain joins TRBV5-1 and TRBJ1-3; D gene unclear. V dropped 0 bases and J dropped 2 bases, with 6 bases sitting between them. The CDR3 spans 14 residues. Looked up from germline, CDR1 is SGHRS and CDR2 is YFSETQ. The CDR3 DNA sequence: TGCGCCAGCAGCTTGGAACCAGCTGGAAACACCATATATTTT. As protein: CASSLEPAGNTIYF.

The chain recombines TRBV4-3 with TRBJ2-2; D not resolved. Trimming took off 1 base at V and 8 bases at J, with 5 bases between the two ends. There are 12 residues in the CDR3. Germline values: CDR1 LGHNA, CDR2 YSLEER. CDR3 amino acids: CASSQVLGELFF. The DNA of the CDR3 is TGCGCCAGCAGCCAAGTTCTGGGGGAGCTGTTTTTT.

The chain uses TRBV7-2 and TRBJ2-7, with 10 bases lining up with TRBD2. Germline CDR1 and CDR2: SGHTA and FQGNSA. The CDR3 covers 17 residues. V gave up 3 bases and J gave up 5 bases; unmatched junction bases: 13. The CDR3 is CASSLGLSGRSDDEQYF. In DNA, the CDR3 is TGTGCCAGCAGCTTGGGGCTTAGCGGGAGGTCGGACGACGAGCAGTACTTC.